This T cell receptor beta chain came from a study of T cells in Graves' hyperthyroidism and ophthalmopathy (dated by TCRdb to 2018 to 2020). Notes on the research overall: Peripheral blood samples were taken at the time of initial diagnosis, prior to any treatment. TCR V-J signatures able to tell the groups apart were searched for in a discovery cohort of 95 or so patients, of whom 40 to 45 had Graves' ophthalmopathy and roughly 57 had stable Graves' hyperthyroidism. Thyroid tissue and blood T-cell repertoires from about six Graves' hyperthyroidism patients were also compared in the study. The 75 to 100 discovery patients were divided at random into training and test sets in a 7:3 ratio. Once sampling was done, hyperthyroidism patients were given methimazole at a starting dose of 30 mg daily, whereas ophthalmopathy patients were given high-dose intravenous methylprednisolone. According to the paper, TCR Vbeta CDR3 sequencing was carried out on 135 peripheral blood samples, which came from 40 to 45 ophthalmopathy, around 74 hyperthyroidism and around 17 progressor patients. Whether ophthalmopathy could be predicted prospectively was tested in an independent validation cohort made up of about 20 hyperthyroidism patients plus 17 patients who later progressed to ophthalmopathy.

The CDR3 measures 12 amino acids from cysteine to phenylalanine. Left in the record is the CDR3 DNA by itself, 36 bases read in frame from the first base. V is pared back by 6 bases and J by 4 bases, with 9 bases lying between the germline termini. This clonotype was recorded at least ten times. Its antigen remains undetermined. The record has no base qualities; no much larger clone is one base away. A patient counted as having stable Graves' hyperthyroidism if no progression to ophthalmopathy occurred over 18 months of follow-up. The hyperthyroidism patients were between 18 and 65 years old and newly diagnosed, with a disease duration of less than 2 months. Patients with uncontrolled infections, other autoimmune diseases, pregnancy or lactation were excluded. Diagnoses were established on the basis of clinical symptoms, serum thyroxine and TRAb, thyroid ultrasound, and orbital computed tomography. Ficoll-Paque density gradient centrifugation was used to isolate PBMCs from about 10 ml of fresh peripheral blood. Trizol reagent was used to extract total RNA, and RNA quality was then checked on an Agilent 2100 Bioanalyzer.

The TCR beta CDR3 regions were amplified from RNA transcripts. A first-round RT-PCR of the TCR CDR3 used the HTBI primer set with the Qiagen OneStep RT-PCR kit. The libraries were constructed in a second round of multiplex PCR and then size-selected and purified. The libraries were sequenced on an Illumina HiSeq2000 using paired-end 100 bp reads. On the study's bioinformatics: SOAPnuke was used to process the raw data, with reads discarded if the reads contained adapters or uncalled bases, had a mean Phred below 15, or lacked an exact constant-primer or identifier match. High-quality paired reads were merged with COPE v1.2.5, and unique nucleotide sequences were defined as clonotypes. Clonotypes were aligned to IMGT TRBV, TRBD and TRBJ reference segments using MiTCR v1.1. Analysis was restricted to V-J combinations with a frequency above 0.0001, which covered about 99% of repertoires. A TCS score was defined as the ratio of F50 (clonal expansion) to E x V (chaos), with BLOSUM62-based TCRdist applied between CDR3 peptides within each V-J. Welch's t-statistics and random forest reduced fewer than 600 V-J features to 10 to 15, which were used in a naive Bayes classifier (R e1071). The raw public reads went through TCRdb reprocessing: fastp at Q25, MiXCR clone calling, in-frame beta chains kept. Rows with one shared CDR3 protein collapse into an entry with the most common genes and DNA. For this entry, the V and J calls and clone size follow TCRdb and not the study's own pipeline. A total of around 500,000 distinct CDR3 sequences appear in this sample, about 14% of them only once. The ten largest clones take up around 13% of the sample.

Beyond this particular receptor, the publication reports: In cross-validation, a model built on a 13 V-J signature told ophthalmopathy apart from stable hyperthyroidism with 87.88% sensitivity and around 83% specificity, and in testing the same model reached 80%/75%. No statistical method was used to set the sample size in advance, and investigators knew the group allocation. In validation, the model predicted progression to ophthalmopathy a median of roughly 6.2 months before onset, with 65% to 71% sensitivity and 72.22% specificity. Most expanded thyroid clonotypes (frequency above 0.001) were also detected in blood, a finding suggesting that blood repertoires may reflect thyroid immune responses.

The sequence was collected from a woman between 40 and 55 years old with Graves' hyperthyroidism. Source material: blood. The receptor chain draws on TRBV12-3 or TRBV12-4 and TRBJ1-2; tentative D gene TRBD1, with 5 bases matching. The CDR3 is CASSDSGYGYTF. The DNA reads as follows: TGTGCCAGCAGCGACAGCGGCTATGGCTACACCTTC.